Sequencing of this TCR beta chain was carried out in a study of blood T cell repertoires in COVID-19. Turning to the study itself: Nucleic acid was either cDNA or gDNA, and it came from T cells, B-cell-depleted T cells, or PBMCs.

The junction had 4 bases not matched to a gene; V was cut back by 4 bases and J by 7 bases. Germline lookup yields CDR1 GTSNPN and CDR2 SVGIG (reference sequence). CDR3 length equals 12 residues. The assay was immunoSEQ multiplex PCR, and TCRdb's table has in-frame clones only and misses some. This sample has tens of thousands of clones; 70% to 80% occur once, and the top ten carry around 5.8%. The receptor comes from a man aged 45-60 years with active or convalescent COVID-19. The chain uses TRBV30 and TRBJ1-2, with 9 bases lining up with TRBD1. Specimen: peripheral blood. CDR3 in amino acids: CAWTGQGFGYTF. The CDR3 DNA is TGTGCCTGGACGGGACAGGGTTTTGGCTACACCTTC.